The present entry profiles one T cell receptor beta chain with its context. It was during active infection that Seattle patients were enrolled and then longitudinally followed. This entry belongs to a study of blood T cell repertoires in COVID-19. Trimming left V 0 bases short and J 1 base short, with 10 bases between. Germline CDR1 and CDR2: SGDLS and YYNGEE. This CDR3 contains 15 residues. This table comes from immunoSEQ multiplex PCR, and its TCRdb copy is limited to in-frame clones, with some not included. The sample lists over 250,000 clones, about 90% occurring once. Sequences were obtained from peripheral blood. The chain employs TRBV9 and TRBJ2-5, with TRBD2 as a possible D gene (6 bases). The clonotype comes from a woman between 65 and 79 years old with COVID-19, enrolled during active disease. The CDR3 spells CASSVAAGRQETQYF. In DNA, the CDR3 is TGTGCCAGCAGCGTAGCCGCGGGGCGCCAAGAGACCCAGTACTTC.